This T cell receptor (beta chain) was sequenced during a study of blood T cell repertoires in COVID-19. For the study at large: Whether acute or convalescent, the COVID-19 samples came from the United States, Italy and Spain. Nucleic acid was either cDNA or gDNA, and it came from T cells, B-cell-depleted T cells, or PBMCs.

The germline V gene encodes CDR1 MNHEY and CDR2 SMNVEV (reference sequence). The CDR3 length is 15 residues. V was clipped by 5 bases and J by 0 bases, with 11 bases between them. Authors' data handling: Estimated nucleated cell counts came from reference gene primer amplification. Repertoires were generated with immunoSEQ multiplex PCR, while TCRdb's copy carries only in-frame clones and drops some. V, J and clone size reflect that table, while D and trimming were determined from the DNA. The data hold 300,000 to 450,000 clones, with more than 65% observed a single time. This TCR derives from a human donor with acute or convalescent COVID-19. The donor label of this sample is uncertain. The V call is TRBV27, the J call TRBJ2-1; D gene ambiguous. The sample taken for sequencing was peripheral blood. This CDR3 is CASSRPRSSYNEQFF. The CDR3 DNA reads as TGTGCCAGCAGTAGGCCTAGGAGCTCCTACAATGAGCAGTTCTTC.